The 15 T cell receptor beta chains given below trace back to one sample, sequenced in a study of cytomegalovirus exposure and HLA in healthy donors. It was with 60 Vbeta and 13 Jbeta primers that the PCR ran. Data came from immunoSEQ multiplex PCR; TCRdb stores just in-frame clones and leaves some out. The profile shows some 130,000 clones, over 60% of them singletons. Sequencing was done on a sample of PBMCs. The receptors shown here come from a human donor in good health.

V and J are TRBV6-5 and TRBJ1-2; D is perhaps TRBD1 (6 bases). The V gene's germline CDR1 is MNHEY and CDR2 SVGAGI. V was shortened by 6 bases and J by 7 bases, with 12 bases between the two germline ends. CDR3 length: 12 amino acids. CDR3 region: CASSLGGTGYTF. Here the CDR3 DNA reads TGTGCCAGCAGCTTAGGGGGAACTGGCTACACCTTC.

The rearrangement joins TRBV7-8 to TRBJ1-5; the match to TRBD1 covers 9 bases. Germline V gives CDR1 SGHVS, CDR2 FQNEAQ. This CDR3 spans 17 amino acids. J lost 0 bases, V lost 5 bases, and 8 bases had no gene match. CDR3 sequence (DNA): TGTGCCAGCAGCCTAAGGGACAGGGAGGATAGCAATCAGCCCCAGCATTTT. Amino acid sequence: CASSLRDREDSNQPQHF.

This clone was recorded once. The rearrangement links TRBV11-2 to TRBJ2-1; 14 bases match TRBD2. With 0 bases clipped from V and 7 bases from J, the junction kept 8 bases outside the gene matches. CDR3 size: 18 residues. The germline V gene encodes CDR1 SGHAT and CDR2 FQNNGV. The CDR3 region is CASSLEGTSGGSGNEQFF. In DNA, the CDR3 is TGTGCCAGCAGCTTAGAAGGGACTAGCGGGGGCTCGGGGAATGAGCAGTTCTTC. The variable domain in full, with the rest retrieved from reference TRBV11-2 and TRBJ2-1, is EAGVAQSPRYKIIEKRQSVAFWCNPISGHATLYWYQQILGQGPKLLIQFQNNGVVDDSQLPKDRFSAERLKGVDSTLKIQPAKLEDSAVYLCASSLEGTSGGSGNEQFFGPGTRLTVL.

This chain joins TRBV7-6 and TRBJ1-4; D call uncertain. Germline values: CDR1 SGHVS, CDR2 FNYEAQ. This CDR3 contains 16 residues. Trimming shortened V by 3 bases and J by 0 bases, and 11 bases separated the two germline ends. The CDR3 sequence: CASSLGWGATNEKLFF. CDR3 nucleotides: TGTGCCAGCAGCTTGGGCTGGGGAGCAACTAATGAAAAACTGTTTTTT.

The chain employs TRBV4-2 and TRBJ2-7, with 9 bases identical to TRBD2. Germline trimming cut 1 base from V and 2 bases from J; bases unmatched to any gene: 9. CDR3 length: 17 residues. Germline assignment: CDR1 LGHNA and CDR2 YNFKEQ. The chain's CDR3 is CASSQAETSGVTYEQYF. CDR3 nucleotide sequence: TGTGCCAGCAGCCAAGCCGAGACTAGCGGCGTGACCTACGAGCAGTACTTC.

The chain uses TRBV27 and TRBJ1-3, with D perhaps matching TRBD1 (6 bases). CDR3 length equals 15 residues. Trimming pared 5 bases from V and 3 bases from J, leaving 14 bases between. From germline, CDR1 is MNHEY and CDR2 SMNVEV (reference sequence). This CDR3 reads CASSRRGGLGNTIYF. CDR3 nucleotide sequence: TGTGCCAGCAGTCGTAGGGGGGGGCTTGGAAACACCATATATTTT.

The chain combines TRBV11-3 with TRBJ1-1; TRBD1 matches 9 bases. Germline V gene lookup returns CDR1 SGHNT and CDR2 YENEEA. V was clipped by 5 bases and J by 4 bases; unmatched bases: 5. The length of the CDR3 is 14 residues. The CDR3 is CASSGGTGFTEAFF. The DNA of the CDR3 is TGTGCCAGCAGCGGAGGGACAGGGTTCACTGAAGCTTTCTTT.

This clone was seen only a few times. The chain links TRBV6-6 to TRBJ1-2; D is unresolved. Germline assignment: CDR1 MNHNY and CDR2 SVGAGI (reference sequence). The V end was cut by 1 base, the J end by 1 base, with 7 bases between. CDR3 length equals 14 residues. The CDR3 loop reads CASSYLGDNYGYTF. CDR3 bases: TGTGCCAGCAGTTACTTGGGAGATAACTATGGCTACACCTTC.

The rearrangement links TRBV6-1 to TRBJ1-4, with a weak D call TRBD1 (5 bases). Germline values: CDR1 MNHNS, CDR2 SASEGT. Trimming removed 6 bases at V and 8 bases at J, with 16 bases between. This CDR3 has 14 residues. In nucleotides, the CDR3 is TGTGCCAGCAGCCTTACGACAGTCTGGGAAAAACTGTTTTTT. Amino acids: CASSLTTVWEKLFF.

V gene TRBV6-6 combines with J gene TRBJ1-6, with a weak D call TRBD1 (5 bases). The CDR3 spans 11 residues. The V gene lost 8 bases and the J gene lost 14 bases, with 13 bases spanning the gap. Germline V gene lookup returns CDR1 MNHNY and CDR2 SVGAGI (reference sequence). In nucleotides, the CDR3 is TGTGCCAGCGGCGACAGCACATCCCTCCACTTT. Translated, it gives CASGDSTSLHF.

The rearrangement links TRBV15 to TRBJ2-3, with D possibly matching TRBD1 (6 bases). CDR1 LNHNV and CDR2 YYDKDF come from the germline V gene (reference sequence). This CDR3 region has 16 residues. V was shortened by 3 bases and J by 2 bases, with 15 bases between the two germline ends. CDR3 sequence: CATSRDQGLLTDTQYF. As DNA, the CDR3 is TGTGCCACCAGCAGGGACCAGGGGCTGCTCACAGATACGCAGTATTTT. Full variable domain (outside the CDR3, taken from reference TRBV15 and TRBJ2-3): DAMVIQNPRYQVTQFGKPVTLSCSQTLNHNVMYWYQQKSSQAPKLLFHYYDKDFNNEADTPDNFQSRRPNTSFCFLDIRSPGLGDTAMYLCATSRDQGLLTDTQYFGPGTRLTVL.

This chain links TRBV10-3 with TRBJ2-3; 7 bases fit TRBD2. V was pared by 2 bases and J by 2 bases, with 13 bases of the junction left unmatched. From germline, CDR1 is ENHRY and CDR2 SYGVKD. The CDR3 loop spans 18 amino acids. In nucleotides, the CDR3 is TGTGCCATCAGTGAGCCCCCCCCTAGCGGTAATTACACAGATACGCAGTATTTT. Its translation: CAISEPPPSGNYTDTQYF.

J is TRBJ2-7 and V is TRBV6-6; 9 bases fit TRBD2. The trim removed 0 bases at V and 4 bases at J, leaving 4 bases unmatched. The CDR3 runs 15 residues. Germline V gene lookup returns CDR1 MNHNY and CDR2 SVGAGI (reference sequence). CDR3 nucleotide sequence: TGTGCCAGCAGTTACTCTCGCGGGGGGGCATACGAGCAGTACTTC. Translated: CASSYSRGGAYEQYF.

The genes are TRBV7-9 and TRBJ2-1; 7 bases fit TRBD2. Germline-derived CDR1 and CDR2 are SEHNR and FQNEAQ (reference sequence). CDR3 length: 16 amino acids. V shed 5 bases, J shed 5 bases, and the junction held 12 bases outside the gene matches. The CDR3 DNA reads TGTGCCAGCAGCCCGCTAGGTCAGCTAGCGGACAATGAGCAGTTCTTC. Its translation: CASSPLGQLADNEQFF.

The CDR3 spells CASRVTGGFNNEQFF. As DNA, the CDR3 is TGTGCCAGCAGAGTCACAGGGGGTTTCAACAATGAGCAGTTCTTC. The rearrangement joins TRBV28 to TRBJ2-1, with TRBD1 matching over 8 bases. The V and J ends lost 6 bases and 5 bases, in that order; junction bases with no gene match: 9. CDR3 length equals 15 residues. CDR1 MDHEN and CDR2 SYDVKM come from the germline V gene.